This TCR beta chain appears in the sequencing data of a study of blood T cell repertoires in COVID-19. Study details: PBMCs, B-cell-depleted T cells, or T cells provided the cDNA or gDNA that made up the material.

The CDR3 is made up of 13 amino acids. The ends were cut back, 5 bases at V and 9 bases at J, with 16 bases in the middle. CDR1 and CDR2 from the germline V gene are MNHEY and SMNVEV (reference sequence). Assay: immunoSEQ multiplex PCR; the TCRdb copy retains only in-frame clones and omits some. The sample yields 150,000 to 200,000 clones, roughly nine tenths seen once. All enrollees were about 18 to 89 years old and from fewer than 30 US areas. Sequencing was done on a sample of PBMCs or T cells enriched from blood (not recorded which). The chain has TRBV27 and TRBJ2-5; the D gene is possibly TRBD2 (6 bases). This clonotype originated in a human donor with acute COVID-19. The donor label of this sample is uncertain. CDR3 DNA: TGTGCCAGCAGTCCTGACCTAACGGGGGCCCAGTACTTC. It translates to CASSPDLTGAQYF.